These 18 T cell receptor beta chains were all obtained from the same sample, sequenced in a study of spatial heterogeneity in lung cancer. Time point defined: sample taken at primary tumor resection. Study-wide points: Within tumors, counts of expanded alpha and beta TCRs tracked tumor mutation counts.

From the 5' RACE reads, TCRdb called clonotypes with MiXCR, one entry per CDR3 protein. Among roughly 28,000 distinct CDR3 sequences, about 6.6% were seen once, and the ten largest hold almost 25%. Their antigen targets remain unknown. Sequencing was performed on lung tumor tissue, taken at surgery. These receptors were collected from a male donor with early-stage non-small cell lung cancer.

This clonotype showed up just a few times. J is TRBJ1-1 and V is TRBV12-3 or TRBV12-4, with unresolved D. This CDR3 has 14 residues. Trimming left V 1 base short and J 11 bases short, with 17 bases between. As DNA, the CDR3 is TGTGCCAGCAGTTTAGATCGGGTTTCGCACGTTGCTTTCTTT. Translated: CASSLDRVSHVAFF.

About this clonotype: A read error may explain this, as a much larger clone is one base away. The rearrangement uses TRBV11-2 and TRBJ2-3; 13 bases are a match to TRBD2. CDR1 SGHAT and CDR2 FQNNGV come from the germline V gene. The CDR3 spans 16 residues. CDR3 DNA sequence: TGTACCAGCAGCCATACTAGCGGGGGGGAAGTCGATACGCAGTATTTT. It translates to CTSSHTSGGEVDTQYF.

This clonotype was recorded at least ten times. The chain uses TRBV6-2 or TRBV6-3 and TRBJ2-1; TRBD1 matches at 12 bases. V was pared by 7 bases and J by 4 bases, with 8 bases of the junction left unmatched. Germline CDR1 is MNHEY and CDR2 is SVGEGT. This CDR3 is built from 16 residues. This chain's CDR3 is CASTPGTGGPYNEQFF. The DNA for the CDR3 is TGTGCCAGCACCCCCGGGACAGGGGGCCCTTACAATGAGCAGTTCTTC.

The sample holds one count of this clonotype. J is TRBJ2-5 and V is TRBV6-5; D is tentatively TRBD1 or TRBD2 (6 bases each). V lost 6 bases and J 6 bases, leaving 17 bases between the germline ends. Germline V gene sequence: CDR1 MNHEY, CDR2 SVGAGI. This CDR3 region has 14 residues. The CDR3, as DNA: TGTGCCAGCAGCCCTCTTGGGGGGCGAAAGACCCAGTACTTC. Protein: CASSPLGGRKTQYF.

The chain is built from TRBV4-2 and TRBJ1-4; the D is unclear. Trimming cost V 1 base and J 4 bases, with 7 bases left between them. Germline lookup yields CDR1 LGHNA and CDR2 YNFKEQ. The CDR3 is 14 residues long. The CDR3 sequence is CASSQAGDNEKLFF. CDR3 DNA: TGTGCCAGCAGCCAAGCGGGTGATAATGAAAAACTGTTTTTT.

This clonotype was counted many times. CDR3 coding DNA: TGTGCCAGCAGTTTAGAGGGACCTAACAATCAGCCCCAGCATTTT. Its protein is CASSLEGPNNQPQHF. V usage is TRBV27 and J usage is TRBJ1-5, with D maybe TRBD1 (5 bases). Germline V gives CDR1 MNHEY, CDR2 SMNVEV (reference sequence). The length of the CDR3 is 15 residues. Trimming cost V 2 bases and J 3 bases, with 11 bases left between them.

In this sample, this clonotype turned up a few times. The chain has TRBV27 and TRBJ2-3; D is undetermined. The V end was cut by 2 bases, the J end by 3 bases, with 6 bases between. The germline CDR1 and CDR2 sequences are MNHEY and SMNVEV (reference sequence). This CDR3 contains 13 residues. CDR3 residues: CASSLVWTDTQYF. As DNA, the CDR3 is TGTGCCAGCAGTTTAGTATGGACAGATACGCAGTATTTT.

The sample holds many counts of this clonotype. This chain uses TRBV24-1 with TRBJ2-7; 7 bases fit TRBD1. Losses at the gene ends were 5 bases for V and 5 bases for J; bases not matched to a gene: 11. Germline CDR1 reads KGHDR; CDR2 reads SFDVKD. The CDR3 is 15 amino acids. This CDR3 reads CATSGAPGTADEQYF. The CDR3, as DNA: TGTGCCACCAGTGGGGCCCCCGGGACAGCCGACGAGCAGTACTTC.

This clonotype was counted many times. The CDR3 region has the DNA TGCGCCAGCATCAGACAGGGGGCACGGTACGAGCAGTACTTC. Translating it yields CASIRQGARYEQYF. V is TRBV10-1 and J is TRBJ2-7, with 10 bases that match TRBD1. The J segment lost 4 bases and the V segment lost 7 bases, leaving 7 bases of the junction unmatched. Germline CDR1 and CDR2: WNHNN and SYGVQD (reference sequence). The CDR3 is 14 residues long.

As for this clonotype: A read error may explain this, as a much larger clone is one base away. This sequence joins TRBV2 and TRBJ1-6, with D possibly TRBD1 on 6 matching bases. The germline V gene encodes CDR1 SNHLY and CDR2 FYNNEI. The CDR3 sequence is 13 residues long. This chain's CDR3 is CVSSERRDNVLHF. The CDR3 bases are TGTGTCAGCAGTGAACGGAGGGACAACGTTCTCCACTTT.

This clonotype was seen at least ten times. The chain links TRBV20-1 to TRBJ2-5; 8 bases align to TRBD2. The J segment lost 4 bases and the V segment lost 0 bases, leaving 10 bases of the junction unmatched. In germline, CDR1 is DFQATT, CDR2 SNEGSKA (reference sequence). This CDR3 region has 16 residues. CDR3 nucleotides: TGCAGTGCTAGAGAAGACCACGGGGGGGATCGAGAGACCCAGTACTTC. It encodes CSAREDHGGDRETQYF.

This clonotype was detected many times. CDR3 loop: CASSPGTGRFREQYF. CDR3 DNA sequence: TGTGCCAGCAGCCCAGGGACAGGGCGCTTCCGCGAGCAGTACTTC. The chain combines TRBV11-2 with TRBJ2-7, with 9 positions matching TRBD1. The CDR3 sequence is 15 residues long. V shed 5 bases, J shed 6 bases, and the junction held 11 bases outside the gene matches. Germline assignment: CDR1 SGHAT and CDR2 FQNNGV.

The table lists this clonotype with many counts. The rearrangement links TRBV9 to TRBJ2-2, with D unresolved. With 3 bases removed from V and 1 base from J, the gap between germline ends came to 7 bases. CDR3 length: 14 amino acids. CDR1 is SGDLS and CDR2 is YYNGEE in the germline V gene. CDR3 region: CASSAPLNTGELFF. In nucleotides, the CDR3 is TGTGCCAGCAGCGCGCCATTGAACACCGGGGAGCTGTTTTTT.

This clonotype was seen repeatedly, ten times or more. The rearrangement joins TRBV5-1 to TRBJ2-3; D call uncertain. The germline V and J ends were trimmed by 5 bases and 2 bases, with 3 bases remaining between them. Germline CDR1 is SGHRS and CDR2 is YFSETQ. CDR3 length equals 11 residues. For the CDR3, the DNA is TGCGCCAGCAGTAACACAGATACGCAGTATTTT. Translated, it gives CASSNTDTQYF.

This clonotype appeared many times. The CDR3 DNA reads TGTGCCACCGGACAGTCGAACACCGGGGAGCTGTTTTTT. It translates to CATGQSNTGELFF. V gene TRBV24-1 combines with J gene TRBJ2-2; perhaps TRBD1 as D (6 bases). The CDR3 is 13 residues long. Trimming shortened V by 9 bases and J by 0 bases, and 7 bases separated the two germline ends. CDR1 KGHDR and CDR2 SFDVKD come from the germline V gene.

The sample holds many counts of this clonotype. The rearrangement links TRBV7-8 to TRBJ2-1; 9 nucleotides match TRBD2. Germline V CDR1 and CDR2: SGHVS, FQNEAQ. V lost 1 base, J lost 7 bases, and 5 bases stayed unmatched. The CDR3 length is 15 residues. The DNA of the CDR3 is TGTGCCAGCAGCTTAGTAGGCAGCGGGGGGAATGAGCAGTTCTTC. Translating gives CASSLVGSGGNEQFF. The full variable domain, in which reference TRBV7-8 and TRBJ2-1 provide the parts outside the CDR3, is GAGVSQSPRYKVAKRGQDVALRCDPISGHVSLFWYQQALGQGPEFLTYFQNEAQLDKSGLPSDRFFAERPEGSVSTLKIQRTQQEDSAVYLCASSLVGSGGNEQFFGPGTRLTVL.

This clonotype was observed at least ten times. The rearrangement joins TRBV7-7 to TRBJ2-7; D unresolved. Germline CDR1 and CDR2: SSHAT and FNYEAQ (reference sequence). Trimming left V 6 bases short and J 1 base short, with 13 bases between. The CDR3 runs 14 residues. CDR3 protein: CASSPGPASYEQYF. The CDR3 DNA sequence: TGTGCCAGCAGTCCAGGACCAGCTTCCTACGAGCAGTACTTC.

The rearrangement links TRBV6-1 to TRBJ2-7; the match to TRBD2 covers 7 bases. The CDR3 runs to 15 residues. With 1 base clipped from V and 3 bases from J, the junction kept 6 bases outside the gene matches. The germline CDR1 and CDR2 sequences are MNHNS and SASEGT. Written as DNA, the CDR3 is TGTGCCAGCAGTGAAGTCCGGCAGCGGGACTACGAGCAGTACTTC. Its protein is CASSEVRQRDYEQYF.